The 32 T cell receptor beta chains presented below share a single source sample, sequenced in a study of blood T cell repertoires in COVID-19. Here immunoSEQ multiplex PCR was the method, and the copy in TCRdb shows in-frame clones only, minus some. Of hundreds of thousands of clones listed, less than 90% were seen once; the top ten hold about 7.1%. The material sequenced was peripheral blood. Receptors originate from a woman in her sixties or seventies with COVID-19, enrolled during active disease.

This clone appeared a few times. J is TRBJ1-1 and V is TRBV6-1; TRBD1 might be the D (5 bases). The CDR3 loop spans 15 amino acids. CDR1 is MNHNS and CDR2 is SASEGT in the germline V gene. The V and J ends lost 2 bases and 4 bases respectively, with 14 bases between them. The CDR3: CASSEQGRVGTEAFF. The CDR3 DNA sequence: TGTGCCAGCAGTGAACAGGGCAGGGTGGGCACTGAAGCTTTCTTT.

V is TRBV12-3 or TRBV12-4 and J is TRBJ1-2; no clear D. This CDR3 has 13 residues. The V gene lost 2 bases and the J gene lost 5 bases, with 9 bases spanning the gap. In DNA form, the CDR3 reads TGTGCCAGCAGTTTAAGGCGGGAGTATGGCTACACCTTC. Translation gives CASSLRREYGYTF.

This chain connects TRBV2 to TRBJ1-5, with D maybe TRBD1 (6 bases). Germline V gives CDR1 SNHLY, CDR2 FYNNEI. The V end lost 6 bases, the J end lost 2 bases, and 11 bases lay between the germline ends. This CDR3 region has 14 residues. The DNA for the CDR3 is TGTGCCAGCAGGGGACAAGCGGGCAATCAGCCCCAGCATTTT. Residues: CASRGQAGNQPQHF.

The CDR3 coding sequence is TGCAGCTTCTTAACAGCTTCCACCGGGGAGCTGTTTTTT. Its translation: CSFLTASTGELFF. The chain carries TRBV29-1 and TRBJ2-2; D gene unclear. V lost 8 bases and J 4 bases, leaving 14 bases between the germline ends. Germline-derived CDR1 and CDR2 are SQVTM and ANQGSEA. The CDR3 consists of 13 residues.

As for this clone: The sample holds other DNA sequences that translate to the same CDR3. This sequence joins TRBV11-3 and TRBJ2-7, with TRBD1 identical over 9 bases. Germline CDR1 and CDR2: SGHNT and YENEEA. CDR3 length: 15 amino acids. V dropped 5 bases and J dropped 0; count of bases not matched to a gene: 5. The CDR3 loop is CASSPGTGNSYEQYF. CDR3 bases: TGTGCCAGCAGCCCGGGGACAGGGAACTCCTACGAGCAGTACTTC.

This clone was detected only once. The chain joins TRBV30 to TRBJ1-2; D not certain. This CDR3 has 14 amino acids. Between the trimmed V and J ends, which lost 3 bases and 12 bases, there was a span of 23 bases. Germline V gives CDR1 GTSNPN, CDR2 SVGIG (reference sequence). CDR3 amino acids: CAWSNWREVKAHTF. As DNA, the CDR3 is TGTGCCTGGAGCAACTGGAGGGAGGTAAAAGCTCACACCTTC.

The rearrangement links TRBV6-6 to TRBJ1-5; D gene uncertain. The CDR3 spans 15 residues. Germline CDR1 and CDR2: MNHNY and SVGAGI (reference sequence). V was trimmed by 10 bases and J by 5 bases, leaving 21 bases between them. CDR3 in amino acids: CAIDKRRESYQPQHF. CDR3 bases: TGTGCCATCGATAAGAGGCGGGAATCTTATCAGCCCCAGCATTTT.

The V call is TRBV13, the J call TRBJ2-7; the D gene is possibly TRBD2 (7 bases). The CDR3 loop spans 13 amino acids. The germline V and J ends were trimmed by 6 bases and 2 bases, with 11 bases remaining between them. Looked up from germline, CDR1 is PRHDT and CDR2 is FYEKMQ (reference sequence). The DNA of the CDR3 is TGTGCCAGCAGGGGCGGGGGCGCCTACGAGCAGTACTTC. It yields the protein CASRGGGAYEQYF.

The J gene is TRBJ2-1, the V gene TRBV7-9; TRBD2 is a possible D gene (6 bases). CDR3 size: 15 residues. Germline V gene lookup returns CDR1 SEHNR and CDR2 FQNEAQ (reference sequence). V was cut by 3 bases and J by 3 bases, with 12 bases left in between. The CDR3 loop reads CASSLRLVFYNEQFF. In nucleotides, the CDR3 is TGTGCCAGCAGCTTGCGACTAGTTTTCTACAATGAGCAGTTCTTC.

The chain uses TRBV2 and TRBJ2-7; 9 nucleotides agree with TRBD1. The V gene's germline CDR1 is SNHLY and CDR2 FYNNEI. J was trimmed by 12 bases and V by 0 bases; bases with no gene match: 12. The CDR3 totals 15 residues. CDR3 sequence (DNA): TGTGCCAGCAGTGAAGCGGGGATCCGGGACAGGGAAATGTACTTC. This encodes CASSEAGIRDREMYF.

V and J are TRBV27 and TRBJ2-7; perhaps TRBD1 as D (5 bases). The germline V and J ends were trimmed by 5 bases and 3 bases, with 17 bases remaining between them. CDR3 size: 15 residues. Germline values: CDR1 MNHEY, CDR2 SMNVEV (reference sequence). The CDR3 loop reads CASSPEGVLNYEQYF. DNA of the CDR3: TGTGCCAGCAGTCCCGAAGGGGTTCTCAACTACGAGCAGTACTTC.

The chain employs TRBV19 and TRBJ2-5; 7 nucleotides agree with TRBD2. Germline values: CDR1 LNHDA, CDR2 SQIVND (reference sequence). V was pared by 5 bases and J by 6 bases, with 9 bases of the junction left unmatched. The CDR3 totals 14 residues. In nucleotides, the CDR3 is TGTGCCAGTAGTGAAGGACGGGAGGCGCAGACCCAGTACTTC. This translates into CASSEGREAQTQYF.

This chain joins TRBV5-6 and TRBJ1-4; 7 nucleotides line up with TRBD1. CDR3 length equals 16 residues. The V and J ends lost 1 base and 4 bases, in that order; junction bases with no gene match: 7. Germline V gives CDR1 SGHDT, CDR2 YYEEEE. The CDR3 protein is CASSLRDQGGNEKLFF. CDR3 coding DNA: TGTGCCAGCAGCTTGAGGGACCAGGGGGGTAATGAAAAACTGTTTTTT.

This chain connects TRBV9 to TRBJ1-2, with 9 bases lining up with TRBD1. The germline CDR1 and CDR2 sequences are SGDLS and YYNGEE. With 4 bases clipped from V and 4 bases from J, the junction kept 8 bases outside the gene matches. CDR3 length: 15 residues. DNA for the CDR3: TGTGCCAGCAGCTCGCCCCGGGACAGGGTCTATGGCTACACCTTC. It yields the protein CASSSPRDRVYGYTF.

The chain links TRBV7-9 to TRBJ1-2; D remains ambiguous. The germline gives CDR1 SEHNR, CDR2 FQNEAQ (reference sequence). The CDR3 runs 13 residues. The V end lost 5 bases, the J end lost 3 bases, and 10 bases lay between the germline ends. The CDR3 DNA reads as TGTGCCAGCAGCCCTTCAGGTGACTATGGCTACACCTTC. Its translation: CASSPSGDYGYTF.

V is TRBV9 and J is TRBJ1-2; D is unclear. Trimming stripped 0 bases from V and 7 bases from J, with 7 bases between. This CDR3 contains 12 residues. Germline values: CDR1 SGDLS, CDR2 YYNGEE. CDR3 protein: CASSVDRGGYTF. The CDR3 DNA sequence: TGTGCCAGCAGCGTAGATCGGGGTGGCTACACCTTC.

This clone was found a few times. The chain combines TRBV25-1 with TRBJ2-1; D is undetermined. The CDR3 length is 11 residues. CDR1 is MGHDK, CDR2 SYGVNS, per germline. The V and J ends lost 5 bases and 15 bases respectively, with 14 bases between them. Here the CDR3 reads CASSTLLGRFF. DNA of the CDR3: TGTGCCAGCAGTACCCTCCTTGGCCGGTTCTTC.

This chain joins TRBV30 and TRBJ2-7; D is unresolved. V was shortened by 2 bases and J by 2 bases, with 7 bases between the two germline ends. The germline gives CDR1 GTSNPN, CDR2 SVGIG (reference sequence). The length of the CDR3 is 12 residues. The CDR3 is CAWSLLTYEQYF. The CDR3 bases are TGTGCCTGGAGTTTACTTACCTACGAGCAGTACTTC.

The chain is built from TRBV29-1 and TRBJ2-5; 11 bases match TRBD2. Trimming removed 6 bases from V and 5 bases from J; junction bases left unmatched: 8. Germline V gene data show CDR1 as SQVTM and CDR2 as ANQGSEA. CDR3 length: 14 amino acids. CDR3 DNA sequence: TGCAGCGTCTTTGTAGCGGGGGGGCGGGAGACCCAGTACTTC. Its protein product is CSVFVAGGRETQYF.

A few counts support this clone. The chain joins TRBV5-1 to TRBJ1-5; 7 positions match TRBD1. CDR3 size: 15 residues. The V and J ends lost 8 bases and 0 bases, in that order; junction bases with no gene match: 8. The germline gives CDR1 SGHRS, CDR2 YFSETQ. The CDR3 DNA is TGCGCCAGTCGAGGAACAGGGGATAGCAATCAGCCCCAGCATTTT. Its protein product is CASRGTGDSNQPQHF. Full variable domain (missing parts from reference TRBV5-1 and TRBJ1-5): KAGVTQTPRYLIKTRGQQVTLSCSPISGHRSVSWYQQTPGQGLQFLFEYFSETQRNKGNFPGRFSGRQFSNSRSEMNVSTLELGDSALYLCASRGTGDSNQPQHFGDGTRLSIL.

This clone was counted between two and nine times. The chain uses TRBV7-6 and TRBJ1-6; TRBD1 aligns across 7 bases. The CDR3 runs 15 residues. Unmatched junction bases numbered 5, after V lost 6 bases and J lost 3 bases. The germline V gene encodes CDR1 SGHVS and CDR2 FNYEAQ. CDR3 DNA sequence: TGTGCCAGCAGGAGACAGGGTGACTATAATTCACCCCTCCACTTT. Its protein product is CASRRQGDYNSPLHF.

CDR3 nucleotide sequence: TGTGCCAGCAGTTTATCGTGGCAGGGGAACACTGAAGCTTTCTTT. This translates into CASSLSWQGNTEAFF. V gene TRBV27 combines with J gene TRBJ1-1, with a weak D call TRBD1 (5 bases). The CDR3 has 15 residues. Germline V gene sequence: CDR1 MNHEY, CDR2 SMNVEV (reference sequence). The V end lost 0 bases, the J end lost 1 base, and 9 bases lay between the germline ends.

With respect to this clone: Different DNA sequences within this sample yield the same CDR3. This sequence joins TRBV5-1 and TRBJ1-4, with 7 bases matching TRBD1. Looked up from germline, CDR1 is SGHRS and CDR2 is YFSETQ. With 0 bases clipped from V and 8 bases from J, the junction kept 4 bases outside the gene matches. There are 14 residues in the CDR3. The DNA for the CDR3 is TGCGCCAGCAGCTTGGGAGGGGGCGAAGAAAAACTGTTTTTT. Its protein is CASSLGGGEEKLFF.

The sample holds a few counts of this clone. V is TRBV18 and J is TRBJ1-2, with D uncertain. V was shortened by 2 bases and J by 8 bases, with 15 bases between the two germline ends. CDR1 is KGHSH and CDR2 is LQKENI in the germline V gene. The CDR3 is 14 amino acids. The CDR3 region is CASSPIDGVRGYTF. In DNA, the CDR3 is TGTGCCAGCTCACCAATTGACGGGGTGAGAGGCTACACCTTC.

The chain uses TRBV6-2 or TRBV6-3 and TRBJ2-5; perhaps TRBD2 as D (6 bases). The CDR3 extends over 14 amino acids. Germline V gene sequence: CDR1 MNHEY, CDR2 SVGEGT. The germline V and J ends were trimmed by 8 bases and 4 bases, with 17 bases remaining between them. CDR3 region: CASGYSGTPETQYF. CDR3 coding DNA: TGTGCCAGCGGCTACTCCGGGACTCCAGAGACCCAGTACTTC.

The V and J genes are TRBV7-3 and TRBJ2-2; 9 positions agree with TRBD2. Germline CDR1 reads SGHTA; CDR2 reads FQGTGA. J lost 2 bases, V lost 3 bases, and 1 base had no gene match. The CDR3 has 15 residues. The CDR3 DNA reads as TGTGCCAGCAGCTTCGGGACTAGCAACACCGGGGAGCTGTTTTTT. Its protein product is CASSFGTSNTGELFF.

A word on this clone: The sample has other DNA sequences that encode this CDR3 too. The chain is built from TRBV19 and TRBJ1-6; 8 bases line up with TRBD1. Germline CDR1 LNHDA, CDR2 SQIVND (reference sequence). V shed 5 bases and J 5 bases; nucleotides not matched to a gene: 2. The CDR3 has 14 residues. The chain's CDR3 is CASSSGGNNSPLHF. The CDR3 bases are TGTGCCAGTAGTTCAGGGGGCAATAATTCACCCCTCCACTTT.

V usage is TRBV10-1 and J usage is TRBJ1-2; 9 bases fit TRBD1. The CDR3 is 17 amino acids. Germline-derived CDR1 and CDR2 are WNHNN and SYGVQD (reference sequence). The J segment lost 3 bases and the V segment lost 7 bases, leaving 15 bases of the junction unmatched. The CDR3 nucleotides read TGCGCCAGCATTAGGACAGGGGCCTCTCCTCCTTACTATGGCTACACCTTC. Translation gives CASIRTGASPPYYGYTF.

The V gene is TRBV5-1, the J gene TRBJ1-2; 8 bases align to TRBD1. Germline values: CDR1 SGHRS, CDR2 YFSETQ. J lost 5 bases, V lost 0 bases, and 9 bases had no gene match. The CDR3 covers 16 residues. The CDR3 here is CASSLGGQGLRYGYTF. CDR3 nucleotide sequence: TGCGCCAGCAGCTTGGGTGGACAGGGCCTTAGATATGGCTACACCTTC. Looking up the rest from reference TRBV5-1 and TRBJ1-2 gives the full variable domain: KAGVTQTPRYLIKTRGQQVTLSCSPISGHRSVSWYQQTPGQGLQFLFEYFSETQRNKGNFPGRFSGRQFSNSRSEMNVSTLELGDSALYLCASSLGGQGLRYGYTFGSGTRLTVV.

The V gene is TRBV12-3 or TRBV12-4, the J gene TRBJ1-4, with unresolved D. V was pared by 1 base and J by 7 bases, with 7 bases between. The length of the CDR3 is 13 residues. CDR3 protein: CASSLVVVEKLFF. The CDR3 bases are TGTGCCAGCAGTTTAGTCGTAGTTGAAAAACTGTTTTTT.

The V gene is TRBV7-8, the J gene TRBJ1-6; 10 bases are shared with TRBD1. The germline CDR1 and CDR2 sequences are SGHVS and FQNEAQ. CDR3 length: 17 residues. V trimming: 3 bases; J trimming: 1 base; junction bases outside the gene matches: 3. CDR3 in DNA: TGTGCCAGCAGCTTGTGGGACAGGGGTTCCTATAATTCACCCCTCCACTTT. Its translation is CASSLWDRGSYNSPLHF.

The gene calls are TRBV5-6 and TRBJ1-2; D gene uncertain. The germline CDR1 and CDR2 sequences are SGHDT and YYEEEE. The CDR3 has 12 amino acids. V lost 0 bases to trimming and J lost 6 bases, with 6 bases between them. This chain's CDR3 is CASSLGTHGYTF. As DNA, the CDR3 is TGTGCCAGCAGCTTGGGAACTCATGGCTACACCTTC.